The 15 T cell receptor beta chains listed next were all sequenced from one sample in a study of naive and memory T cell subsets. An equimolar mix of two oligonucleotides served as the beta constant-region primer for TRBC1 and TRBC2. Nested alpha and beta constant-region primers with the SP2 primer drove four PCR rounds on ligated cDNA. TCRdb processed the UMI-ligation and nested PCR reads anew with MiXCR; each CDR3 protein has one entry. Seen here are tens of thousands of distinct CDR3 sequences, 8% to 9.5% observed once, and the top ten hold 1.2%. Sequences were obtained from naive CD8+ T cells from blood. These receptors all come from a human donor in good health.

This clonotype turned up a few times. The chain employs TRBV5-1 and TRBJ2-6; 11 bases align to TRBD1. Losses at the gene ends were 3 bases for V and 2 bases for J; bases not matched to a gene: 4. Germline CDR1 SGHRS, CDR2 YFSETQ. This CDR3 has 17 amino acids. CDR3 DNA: TGCGCCAGCAGCTACGGACAGGGGGCTCCTGGGGCCAACGTCCTGACTTTC. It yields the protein CASSYGQGAPGANVLTF.

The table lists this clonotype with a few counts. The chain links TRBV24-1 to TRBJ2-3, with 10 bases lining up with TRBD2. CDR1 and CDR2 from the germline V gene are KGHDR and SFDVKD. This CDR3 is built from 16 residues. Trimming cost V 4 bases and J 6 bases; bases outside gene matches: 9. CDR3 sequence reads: CATSETAGTSADTQYF. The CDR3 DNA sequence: TGTGCCACCAGTGAAACTGCCGGGACTAGCGCTGATACGCAGTATTTT.

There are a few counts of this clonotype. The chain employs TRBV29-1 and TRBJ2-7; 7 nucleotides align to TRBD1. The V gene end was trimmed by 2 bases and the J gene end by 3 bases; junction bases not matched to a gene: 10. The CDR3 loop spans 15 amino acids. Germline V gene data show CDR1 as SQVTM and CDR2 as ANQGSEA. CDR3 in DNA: TGCAGCGTTGAACCTACAGGGGAAGGTATCTACGAGCAGTACTTC. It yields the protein CSVEPTGEGIYEQYF.

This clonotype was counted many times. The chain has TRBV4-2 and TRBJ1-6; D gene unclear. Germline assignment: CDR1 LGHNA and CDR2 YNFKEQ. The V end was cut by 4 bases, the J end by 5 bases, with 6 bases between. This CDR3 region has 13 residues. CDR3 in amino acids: CASSLGDNSPLHF. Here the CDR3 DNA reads TGTGCCAGCAGCCTTGGCGATAATTCACCCCTCCACTTT.

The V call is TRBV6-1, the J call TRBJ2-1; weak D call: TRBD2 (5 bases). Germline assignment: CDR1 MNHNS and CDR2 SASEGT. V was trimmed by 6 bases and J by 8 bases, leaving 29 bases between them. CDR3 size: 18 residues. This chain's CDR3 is CASRTYPVAVRGLDEQFF. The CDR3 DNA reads TGTGCCAGCAGAACCTACCCGGTCGCAGTACGGGGTTTGGATGAGCAGTTCTTC.

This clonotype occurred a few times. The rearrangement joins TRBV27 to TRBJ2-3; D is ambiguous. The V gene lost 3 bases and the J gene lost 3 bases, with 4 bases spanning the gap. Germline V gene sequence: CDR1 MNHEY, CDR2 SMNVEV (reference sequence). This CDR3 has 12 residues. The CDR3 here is CASSFRTDTQYF. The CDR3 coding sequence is TGTGCCAGCAGTTTCCGTACAGATACGCAGTATTTT.

CDR3 sequence (DNA): TGCAGCGTTGAAGAACAGGGTGCCAATGAGCAGTTCTTC. It codes for CSVEEQGANEQFF. This chain links TRBV29-1 with TRBJ2-1, with D perhaps TRBD1 (6 bases). V shed 0 bases and J shed 6 bases, with 9 bases lying between them. Germline V lookup: CDR1 SQVTM, CDR2 ANQGSEA. The length of the CDR3 is 13 residues.

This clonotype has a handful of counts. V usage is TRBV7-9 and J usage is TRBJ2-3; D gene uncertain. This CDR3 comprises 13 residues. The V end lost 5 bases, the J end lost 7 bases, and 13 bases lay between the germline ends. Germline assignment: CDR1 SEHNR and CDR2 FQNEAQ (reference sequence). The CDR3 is CASSTLLVNTQYF. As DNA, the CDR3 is TGTGCCAGCAGCACACTCTTAGTAAATACGCAGTATTTT.

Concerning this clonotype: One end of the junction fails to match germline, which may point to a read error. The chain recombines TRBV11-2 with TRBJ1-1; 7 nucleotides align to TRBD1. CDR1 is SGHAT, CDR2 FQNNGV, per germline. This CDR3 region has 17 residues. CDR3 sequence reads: CASSLDTGEPFSTEDFF. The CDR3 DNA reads TGTGCCAGCAGCTTAGATACAGGGGAACCCTTTAGCACTGAAGATTTCTTT. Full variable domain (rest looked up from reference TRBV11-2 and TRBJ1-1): EAGVAQSPRYKIIEKRQSVAFWCNPISGHATLYWYQQILGQGPKLLIQFQNNGVVDDSQLPKDRFSAERLKGVDSTLKIQPAKLEDSAVYLCASSLDTGEPFSTEDFFGQGTRLTVV.

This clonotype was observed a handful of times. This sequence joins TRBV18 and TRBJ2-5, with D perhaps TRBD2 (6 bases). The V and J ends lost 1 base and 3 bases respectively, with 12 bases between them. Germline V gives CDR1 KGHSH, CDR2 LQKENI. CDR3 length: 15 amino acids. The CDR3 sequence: CASSPLPTGEETQYF. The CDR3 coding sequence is TGTGCCAGCTCACCACTCCCCACGGGGGAAGAGACCCAGTACTTC.

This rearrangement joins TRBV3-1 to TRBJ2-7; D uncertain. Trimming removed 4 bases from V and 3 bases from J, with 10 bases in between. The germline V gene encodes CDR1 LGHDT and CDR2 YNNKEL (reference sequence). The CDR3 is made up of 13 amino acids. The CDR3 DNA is TGTGCCAGCAGCCCTACGAGCGACTACGAGCAGTACTTC. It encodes CASSPTSDYEQYF.

The CDR3 sequence: CASSRDRGLFYGYTF. The DNA of the CDR3 is TGTGCCAGCAGTCGGGACAGGGGGCTTTTTTATGGCTACACCTTC. The V call is TRBV7-2, the J call TRBJ1-2, with 12 bases that match TRBD1. V lost 6 bases to trimming and J lost 5 bases; unmatched junction nucleotides: 7. The CDR3 contains 15 residues. Per germline, CDR1 SGHTA and CDR2 FQGNSA.

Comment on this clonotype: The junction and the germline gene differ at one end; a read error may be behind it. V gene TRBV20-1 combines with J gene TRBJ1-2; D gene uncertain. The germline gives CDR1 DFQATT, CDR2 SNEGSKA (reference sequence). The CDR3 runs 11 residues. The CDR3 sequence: CSANPEERATF. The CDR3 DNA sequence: TGCAGTGCCAACCCCGAGGAGAGGGCGACGTTC.

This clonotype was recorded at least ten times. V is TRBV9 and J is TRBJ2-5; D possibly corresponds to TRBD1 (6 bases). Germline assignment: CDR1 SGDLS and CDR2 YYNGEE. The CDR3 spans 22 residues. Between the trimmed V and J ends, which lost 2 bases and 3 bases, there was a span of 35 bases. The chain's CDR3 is CASSVSDEESNWARGLKETQYF. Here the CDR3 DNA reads TGTGCCAGCAGCGTGTCCGATGAGGAATCCAACTGGGCGAGGGGGTTGAAAGAGACCCAGTACTTC. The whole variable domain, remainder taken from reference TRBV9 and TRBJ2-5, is DSGVTQTPKHLITATGQRVTLRCSPRSGDLSVYWYQQSLDQGLQFLIQYYNGEERAKGNILERFSAQQFPDLHSELNLSSLELGDSALYFCASSVSDEESNWARGLKETQYFGPGTRLLVL.

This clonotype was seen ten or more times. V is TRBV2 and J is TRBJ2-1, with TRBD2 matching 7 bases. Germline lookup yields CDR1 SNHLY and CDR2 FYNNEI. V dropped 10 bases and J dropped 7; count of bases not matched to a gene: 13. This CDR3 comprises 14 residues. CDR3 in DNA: TGTGCCATACCGTGGGGAGGGGTAAGGAATGAGCAGTTCTTC. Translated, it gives CAIPWGGVRNEQFF.